The clone carrying this T cell receptor beta chain was counted between two and nine times. Its antigen remains unidentified. Time point described: pre-sensitization, week 0. Described treatment: therapeutic diphenylcyclopropenone sensitization with weekly scalp DPC. Total RNA was isolated from unfractionated whole blood. This sample is part of a study of human T cells and chemical hapten exposure. Overall study results and limits: No alteration of TCRs above 1 in 1000 frequency was seen with DPC sensitization.

TCRdb independently ran MiXCR on the RACE reads; one entry per CDR3 protein. The sample lists about 110,000 distinct CDR3 sequences, around 12% occurring once. The source material was whole blood, sampled in connection with sensitization to the hapten diphenylcyclopropenone (DPC). The sequence was collected from a woman between 50 and 59 years old with alopecia areata. Some clones in this sample may be carry-over from other donors' samples.

The CDR3 protein is CSARGRGRADLGHEQYF. The CDR3 DNA reads as TGCAGTGCTAGAGGTCGCGGGAGGGCCGATCTCGGCCACGAGCAGTACTTC. V gene TRBV20-1 combines with J gene TRBJ2-7; 9 bases are shared with TRBD2. Germline trimming cut 1 base from V and 5 bases from J; bases unmatched to any gene: 15. The CDR3 has 17 amino acids. Germline CDR1 reads DFQATT; CDR2 reads SNEGSKA (reference sequence).